This T cell receptor beta chain was sequenced during a study of low-dose radiotherapy and immunotherapy resistance in tumors. The time point denotes: before trial treatment. Losses at the gene ends were 3 bases for V and 6 bases for J; bases not matched to a gene: 2. The length of the CDR3 is 15 residues. Germline loops: CDR1 SNHLY, CDR2 FYNNEI. Primers targeting TRAV and TRBV primed first-strand cDNA, covering alpha and beta chains. Both a constant-region primer and a V-primer adapter served to amplify TCRs across roughly 21 PCR cycles. TCRdb redid the calling of the reads with MiXCR, one entry per CDR3 protein. Here the sample spans around 65,000 distinct CDR3 sequences, around 27% being singletons.

V gene TRBV2 combines with J gene TRBJ2-1, with 13 bases that match TRBD2. The sample in question was PBMCs, obtained before treatment. The sequence derives from a male donor with rectosigmoid adenocarcinoma. The chain's CDR3 is CASSERTSGSNEQFF. CDR3 nucleotides: TGTGCCAGCAGTGAGAGGACTAGCGGGAGCAATGAGCAGTTCTTC.